This T cell receptor beta chain was found in a study of OX40 agonist ivuxolimab in advanced cancers. Notes on this clone: Other DNA sequences in the same sample also yield this CDR3.

The assay was immunoSEQ multiplex PCR, and TCRdb's table has in-frame clones only and misses some. The sample has 50,000 to 60,000 clones; roughly 83% are singletons. The CDR3 length is 16 residues. Germline V gene sequence: CDR1 KGHSH, CDR2 LQKENI. Germline trimming cut 2 bases from V and 5 bases from J; bases unmatched to any gene: 8. The origin of this receptor is an adult with an advanced solid tumor such as melanoma, head and neck, liver or kidney cancer. The sample was CD4+ or CD8+ T cells sorted from blood, taken in a trial of the OX40 agonist ivuxolimab. The V gene is TRBV18, the J gene TRBJ2-5; 10 nucleotides align to TRBD1. CDR3 in DNA: TGTGCCAGCTCACCAGTGACAGGGGGCTTGAGGGAGACCCAGTACTTC. Translated, it gives CASSPVTGGLRETQYF. The full variable domain, completed using reference TRBV18 and TRBJ2-5, is NAGVMQNPRHLVRRRGQEARLRCSPMKGHSHVYWYRQLPEEGLKFMVYLQKENIIDESGMPKERFSAEFPKEGPSILRIQQVVRGDSAAYFCASSPVTGGLRETQYFGPGTRLLVL.